The text below deals with one T cell receptor beta chain. The target antigen is unknown. The sample originates from a study of STAT5B mutations in CD4+ large granular lymphocyte leukemia. About the research overall: The CDR3 'QG' motif was associated with a particular HLA allele among healthy donors. General study results and limits: Less than 30% of private leukemic clonotypes occurred rarely in other patients' non-leukemic repertoires. The CD4+ versus CD8+ T-LGLL clonality difference may reflect limited sample size.

The table came from immunoSEQ multiplex PCR; TCRdb's copy has only in-frame clones and leaves some out. This table holds over 25,000 clones, around 81% found once. The germline V and J ends were trimmed by 4 bases and 2 bases, with 15 bases remaining between them. This CDR3 region has 15 residues. Germline CDR1 is SGHNT and CDR2 is YYREEE (reference sequence). The chain uses TRBV5-4 and TRBJ2-5, with a weak D call TRBD1 (6 bases). The clonotype was recovered from a human donor in good health. Sequencing was performed on CD4+ T cells from blood buffy coats. CDR3: CASSLPGHIQETQYF. The CDR3 DNA follows: TGTGCCAGCAGCCTACCGGGACATATTCAAGAGACCCAGTACTTC.